The 17 T cell receptor beta chains presented below share a single source sample, sequenced in a study of blood T cell repertoires in COVID-19. TCRdb's table, derived via immunoSEQ multiplex PCR, lists solely in-frame clones and lacks some. Of around 100,000 clones detected, under 85% appear once; the ten largest clones hold 24%. The sequenced sample consisted of peripheral blood. The receptors derive from a human donor in a cohort sampled during active COVID-19.

This clone was recorded a few times. The rearrangement joins TRBV5-8 to TRBJ2-5; 8 nucleotides line up with TRBD1. The CDR3 loop spans 15 amino acids. The trim removed 4 bases at V and 9 bases at J, leaving 14 bases unmatched. Germline CDR1 and CDR2: SGHTS and YDEGEE. CDR3 loop: CASSPSDRDHLAQYF. The CDR3 DNA reads as TGTGCCAGCAGCCCCTCGGACAGGGATCATCTGGCCCAGTACTTC.

This chain uses TRBV6-1 with TRBJ2-7, with D perhaps TRBD1 (5 bases). Germline CDR1 reads MNHNS; CDR2 reads SASEGT. The ends were cut back, 6 bases at V and 9 bases at J, with 15 bases in the middle. CDR3 length equals 12 residues. CDR3 residues: CASRQDTAAQYF. CDR3 nucleotide sequence: TGTGCCAGCAGGCAGGACACCGCGGCGCAGTACTTC.

This clone was seen just once. The V and J genes are TRBV11-2 and TRBJ1-2, with 9 bases lining up with TRBD1. Germline trimming cut 4 bases from V and 0 bases from J; bases unmatched to any gene: 6. The length of the CDR3 is 16 residues. Germline-derived CDR1 and CDR2 are SGHAT and FQNNGV. For the CDR3, the DNA is TGTGCCAGCAGCTCCGGGACAGGGATGCCTAACTATGGCTACACCTTC. It yields the protein CASSSGTGMPNYGYTF.

The chain links TRBV7-9 to TRBJ2-1; 10 nucleotides agree with TRBD2. The ends lost 5 bases at V and 3 bases at J; junction bases unmatched: 4. Germline CDR1 SEHNR, CDR2 FQNEAQ (reference sequence). This CDR3 is 15 amino acids long. The CDR3 sequence is CASSTGLASYNEQFF. For the CDR3, the DNA is TGTGCCAGCAGCACGGGACTAGCGAGCTACAATGAGCAGTTCTTC.

The rearrangement joins TRBV19 to TRBJ1-5; 7 nucleotides align to TRBD1. Trimming took 5 bases from V and 3 from J; bases not matched to a gene: 7. Germline CDR1 reads LNHDA; CDR2 reads SQIVND (reference sequence). CDR3 length equals 15 residues. Here the CDR3 reads CASSLITGANQPQHF. CDR3 bases: TGTGCCAGTAGTCTAATAACAGGGGCCAATCAGCCCCAGCATTTT.

The V and J genes are TRBV5-4 and TRBJ1-3, with 10 bases that match TRBD1. After removal of 4 bases from V and 4 bases from J, the junction contained 8 bases not matched to a gene. The CDR3 loop spans 16 amino acids. CDR1 and CDR2 from the germline V gene are SGHNT and YYREEE (reference sequence). The CDR3, as DNA: TGTGCCAGCAGCGGGGGACAGGGGCTACGAGGAAACACCATATATTTT. Translation: CASSGGQGLRGNTIYF.

The chain is built from TRBV9 and TRBJ2-2; TRBD2 aligns across 8 bases. V trimming: 0 bases; J trimming: 4 bases; junction bases outside the gene matches: 5. This CDR3 comprises 16 residues. Germline V gene sequence: CDR1 SGDLS, CDR2 YYNGEE. The CDR3 region has the DNA TGTGCCAGCAGCGTAGGGGTCGGGAGGGCCACCGGGGAGCTGTTTTTT. It specifies CASSVGVGRATGELFF.

This clone was counted at least ten times. The chain has TRBV6-1 and TRBJ1-2, with unresolved D. Germline assignment: CDR1 MNHNS and CDR2 SASEGT. V lost 1 base, J lost 8 bases, and 8 bases lay in between. CDR3 length equals 12 residues. CDR3 amino acids: CASSEDRRGYTF. The CDR3, as DNA: TGTGCCAGCAGTGAAGACAGACGGGGCTACACCTTC.

The chain recombines TRBV10-2 with TRBJ2-7; D might be TRBD2 (6 bases). The CDR3 is 16 amino acids. The germline V and J ends were trimmed by 3 bases and 7 bases, with 22 bases remaining between them. The germline V gene has CDR1 WSHSY and CDR2 SAAADI. The CDR3 DNA sequence: TGCGCCAGCAGTGATGAGTCGACTAGAGGCCTGTGGGAGCAGTACTTC. Protein product: CASSDESTRGLWEQYF.

V gene TRBV28 combines with J gene TRBJ2-3; 9 bases line up with TRBD2. The CDR3 is 15 residues long. Trimming took 3 bases from V and 5 from J; bases not matched to a gene: 6. Germline V gene sequence: CDR1 MDHEN, CDR2 SYDVKM. DNA for the CDR3: TGTGCCAGCAGTTTTGGCGGGAGGGCCGGAGATACGCAGTATTTT. Amino acid sequence: CASSFGGRAGDTQYF.

J is TRBJ1-2 and V is TRBV10-1, with 12 bases lining up with TRBD1. V lost 3 bases to trimming and J lost 7 bases; unmatched junction nucleotides: 21. The germline gives CDR1 WNHNN, CDR2 SYGVQD (reference sequence). CDR3 size: 20 residues. The DNA of the CDR3 is TGCGCCAGCAGTGACCGCCACCCTAACGGGACAGGGGGCTCGTTGGGTGGCTACACCTTC. It is translated as CASSDRHPNGTGGSLGGYTF.

The chain employs TRBV6-5 and TRBJ2-1, with D maybe TRBD1 (6 bases). Germline V gives CDR1 MNHEY, CDR2 SVGAGI. The CDR3 has 12 residues. The ends were cut back, 6 bases at V and 6 bases at J, with 9 bases in the middle. CDR3: CASSRGLNEQFF. CDR3 DNA: TGTGCCAGCAGCAGGGGCCTCAATGAGCAGTTCTTC.

The rearrangement uses TRBV10-1 and TRBJ2-7, with unresolved D. Germline-derived CDR1 and CDR2 are WNHNN and SYGVQD (reference sequence). The CDR3 sequence is 12 residues long. Trimming removed 7 bases at V and 5 bases at J, with 12 bases between. CDR3 nucleotides: TGCGCCAGCACCGAGACCAGGAACGAGCAGTACTTC. Residues: CASTETRNEQYF.

This clone appeared once. This chain links TRBV9 with TRBJ1-2, with 8 bases that match TRBD1. The CDR3 runs to 15 residues. After removal of 0 bases from V and 7 bases from J, the junction contained 8 bases not matched to a gene. Germline CDR1 and CDR2: SGDLS and YYNGEE. CDR3 region: CASSVATQGESGYTF. In nucleotides, the CDR3 is TGTGCCAGCAGCGTAGCTACACAGGGGGAGAGTGGCTACACCTTC.

This clone showed up just once. The chain uses TRBV19 and TRBJ2-5; weak D call: TRBD1 (6 bases). Germline V gives CDR1 LNHDA, CDR2 SQIVND (reference sequence). Trimming stripped 10 bases from V and 2 bases from J, with 17 bases between. This CDR3 contains 14 residues. DNA of the CDR3: TGTGCCACTTCTCAAACCGGGACACAAGAGACCCAGTACTTC. Translation gives CATSQTGTQETQYF.

This clone was seen once. This chain uses TRBV9 with TRBJ1-1; a weak D match, TRBD1 (6 bases). Germline-derived CDR1 and CDR2 are SGDLS and YYNGEE. The germline V and J ends were trimmed by 4 bases and 5 bases, with 21 bases remaining between them. The CDR3 runs 16 residues. CDR3 region: CASSTVEGGGRTEAFF. CDR3 DNA sequence: TGTGCCAGCAGCACGGTAGAGGGAGGGGGTAGGACTGAAGCTTTCTTT.

This chain links TRBV18 with TRBJ2-3; D uncertain. The CDR3 sequence is 15 residues long. Trimming took off 4 bases at V and 0 bases at J, with 11 bases between the two ends. CDR1 and CDR2 (germline): KGHSH, LQKENI. CDR3 in amino acids: CASSLDQTSTDTQYF. The CDR3 nucleotides read TGTGCCAGCTCACTAGACCAGACTAGCACAGATACGCAGTATTTT.